This T cell receptor (beta chain) was sequenced in a study of T cell changes during pregnancy in multiple sclerosis. Generated by immunoSEQ multiplex PCR, the TCRdb table keeps only in-frame clones and is missing some. The sample shows around 34,000 clones, 85% to 95% of them seen only once. The sequence came from a female donor with multiple sclerosis, enrolled in a pregnancy study. Sequenced here: CD4+ T cells from peripheral blood mononuclear cells, sampled in the second trimester of pregnancy.

DNA of the CDR3: TGTGCCAGCTCACCTGGACAGGATCGCAATGAGCAGTTCTTC. This codes for CASSPGQDRNEQFF. The rearrangement uses TRBV18 and TRBJ2-1; 7 bases line up with TRBD1. The ends lost 3 bases at V and 6 bases at J; junction bases unmatched: 5. The length of the CDR3 is 14 residues. CDR1 and CDR2 (germline): KGHSH, LQKENI.